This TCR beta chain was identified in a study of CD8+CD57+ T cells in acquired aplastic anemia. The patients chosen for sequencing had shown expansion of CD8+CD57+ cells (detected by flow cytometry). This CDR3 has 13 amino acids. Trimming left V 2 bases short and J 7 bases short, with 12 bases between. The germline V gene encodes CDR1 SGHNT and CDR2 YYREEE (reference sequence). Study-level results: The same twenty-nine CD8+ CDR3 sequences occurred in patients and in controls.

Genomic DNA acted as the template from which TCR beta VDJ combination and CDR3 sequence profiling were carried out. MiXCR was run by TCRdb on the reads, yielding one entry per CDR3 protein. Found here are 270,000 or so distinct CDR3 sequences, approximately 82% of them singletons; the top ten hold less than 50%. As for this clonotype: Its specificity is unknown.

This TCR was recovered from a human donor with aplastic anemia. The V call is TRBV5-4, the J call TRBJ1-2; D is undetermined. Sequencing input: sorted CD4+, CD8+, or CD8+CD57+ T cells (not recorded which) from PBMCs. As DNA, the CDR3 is TGTGCCAGCAGCTTTACTAGCGGACTTGGCTACACCTTC. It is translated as CASSFTSGLGYTF.